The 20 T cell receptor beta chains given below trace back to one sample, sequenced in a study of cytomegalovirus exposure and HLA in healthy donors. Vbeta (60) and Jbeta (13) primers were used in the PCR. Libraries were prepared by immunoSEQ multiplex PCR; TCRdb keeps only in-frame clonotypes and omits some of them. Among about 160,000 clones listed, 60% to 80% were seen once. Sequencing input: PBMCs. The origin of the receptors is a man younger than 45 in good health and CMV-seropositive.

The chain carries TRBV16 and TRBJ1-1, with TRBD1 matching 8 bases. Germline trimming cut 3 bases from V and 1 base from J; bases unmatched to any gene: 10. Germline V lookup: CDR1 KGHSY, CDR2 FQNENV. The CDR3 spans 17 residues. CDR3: CASSQVPMDRANTEAFF. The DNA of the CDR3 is TGTGCCAGCAGCCAGGTGCCCATGGACAGGGCGAACACTGAAGCTTTCTTT. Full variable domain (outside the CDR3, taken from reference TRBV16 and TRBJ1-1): GEEVAQTPKHLVRGEGQKAKLYCAPIKGHSYVFWYQQVLKNEFKFLISFQNENVFDETGMPKERFSAKCLPNSPCSLEIQATKLEDSAVYFCASSQVPMDRANTEAFFGQGTRLTVV.

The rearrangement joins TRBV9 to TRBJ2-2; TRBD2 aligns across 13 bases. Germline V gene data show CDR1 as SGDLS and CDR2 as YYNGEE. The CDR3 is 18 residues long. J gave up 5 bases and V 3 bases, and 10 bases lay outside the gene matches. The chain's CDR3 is CASSAGTSGAPRTGELFF. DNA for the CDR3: TGTGCCAGCAGCGCCGGGACTAGCGGGGCCCCGAGGACCGGGGAGCTGTTTTTT.

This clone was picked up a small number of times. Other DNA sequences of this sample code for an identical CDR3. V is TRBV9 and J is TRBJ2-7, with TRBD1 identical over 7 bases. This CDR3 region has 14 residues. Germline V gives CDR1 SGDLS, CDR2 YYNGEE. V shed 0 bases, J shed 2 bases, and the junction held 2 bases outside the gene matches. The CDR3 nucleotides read TGTGCCAGCAGCGTAGGACAGGGTACCTACGAGCAGTACTTC. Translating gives CASSVGQGTYEQYF.

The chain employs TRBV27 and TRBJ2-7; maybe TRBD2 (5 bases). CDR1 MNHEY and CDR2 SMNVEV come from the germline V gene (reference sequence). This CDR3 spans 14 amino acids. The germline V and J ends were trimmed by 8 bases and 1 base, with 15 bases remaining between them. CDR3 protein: CASSSIRGSYEQYF. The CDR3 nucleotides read TGTGCCAGCTCCTCCATACGGGGATCCTACGAGCAGTACTTC.

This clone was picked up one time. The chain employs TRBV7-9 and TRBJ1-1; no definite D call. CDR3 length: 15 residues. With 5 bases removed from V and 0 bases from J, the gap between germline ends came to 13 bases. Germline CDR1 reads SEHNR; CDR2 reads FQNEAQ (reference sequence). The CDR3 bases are TGTGCCAGCAGCGCCCCCGCCGGTATGAACACTGAAGCTTTCTTT. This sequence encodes CASSAPAGMNTEAFF.

The CDR3 loop reads CASSPTGAYGYTF. CDR3 bases: TGTGCCAGCAGCCCGACAGGAGCCTATGGCTACACCTTC. The chain uses TRBV13 and TRBJ1-2; D is perhaps TRBD1 (6 bases). Looked up from germline, CDR1 is PRHDT and CDR2 is FYEKMQ (reference sequence). There are 13 residues in the CDR3. Trimming took 5 bases from V and 4 from J, leaving 11 bases between them. The full variable domain, with the rest looked up from reference TRBV13 and TRBJ1-2, is AAGVIQSPRHLIKEKRETATLKCYPIPRHDTVYWYQQGPGQDPQFLISFYEKMQSDKGSIPDRFSAQQFSDYHSELNMSSLELGDSALYFCASSPTGAYGYTFGSGTRLTVV.

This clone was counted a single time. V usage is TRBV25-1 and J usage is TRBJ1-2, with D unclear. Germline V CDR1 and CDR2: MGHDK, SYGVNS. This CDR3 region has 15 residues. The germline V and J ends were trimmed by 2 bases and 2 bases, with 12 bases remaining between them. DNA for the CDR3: TGTGCCAGCAGTGAACATGGAGGAATCAACTATGGCTACACCTTC. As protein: CASSEHGGINYGYTF.

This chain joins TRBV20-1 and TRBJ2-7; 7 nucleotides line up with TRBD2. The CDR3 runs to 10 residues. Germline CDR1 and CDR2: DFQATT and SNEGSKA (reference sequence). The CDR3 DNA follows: TGCACCGTGGGGCGGGGGGAGCAGTACTTC. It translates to CTVGRGEQYF.

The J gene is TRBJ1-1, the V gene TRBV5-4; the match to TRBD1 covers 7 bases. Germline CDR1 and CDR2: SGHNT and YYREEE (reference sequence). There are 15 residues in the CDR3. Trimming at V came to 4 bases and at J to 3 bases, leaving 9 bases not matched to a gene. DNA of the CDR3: TGTGCCAGCAGCCCCCGACAGGGTTTCGACACTGAAGCTTTCTTT. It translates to CASSPRQGFDTEAFF.

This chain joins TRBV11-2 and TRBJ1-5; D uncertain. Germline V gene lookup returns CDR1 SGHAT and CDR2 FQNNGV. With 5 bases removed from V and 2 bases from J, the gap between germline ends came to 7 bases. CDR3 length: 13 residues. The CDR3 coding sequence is TGTGCCAGCAGCCATAGTGGCAATCAGCCCCAGCATTTT. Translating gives CASSHSGNQPQHF.

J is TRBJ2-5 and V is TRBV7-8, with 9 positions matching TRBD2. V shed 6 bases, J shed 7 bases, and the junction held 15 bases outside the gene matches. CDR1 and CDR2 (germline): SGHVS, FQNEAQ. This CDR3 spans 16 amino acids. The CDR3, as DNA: TGTGCCAGCAGACGGCGCGGGGGGGACCGTCTTTGGACCCAGTACTTC. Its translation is CASRRRGGDRLWTQYF.

The CDR3 DNA reads TGTGCCAGCAGCGTAGCGGGACAGGGACTTGGCTACACCTTC. This sequence encodes CASSVAGQGLGYTF. The chain is built from TRBV9 and TRBJ1-2; 9 bases match TRBD1. Germline V gene sequence: CDR1 SGDLS, CDR2 YYNGEE. With 0 bases clipped from V and 7 bases from J, the junction kept 4 bases outside the gene matches. This CDR3 has 14 amino acids. The entire variable domain, with the rest obtained from reference TRBV9 and TRBJ1-2, is as follows: DSGVTQTPKHLITATGQRVTLRCSPRSGDLSVYWYQQSLDQGLQFLIQYYNGEERAKGNILERFSAQQFPDLHSELNLSSLELGDSALYFCASSVAGQGLGYTFGSGTRLTVV.

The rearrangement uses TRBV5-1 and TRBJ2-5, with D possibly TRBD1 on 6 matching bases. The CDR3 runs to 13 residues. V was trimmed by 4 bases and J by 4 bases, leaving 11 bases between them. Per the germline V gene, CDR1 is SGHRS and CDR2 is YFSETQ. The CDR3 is CASSQQGRETQYF. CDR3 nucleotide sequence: TGCGCCAGCAGCCAACAGGGTAGAGAGACCCAGTACTTC.

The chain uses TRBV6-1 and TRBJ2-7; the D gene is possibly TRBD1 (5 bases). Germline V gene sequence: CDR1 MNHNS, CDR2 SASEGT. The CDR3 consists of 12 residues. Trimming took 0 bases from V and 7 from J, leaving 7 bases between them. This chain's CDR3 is CASSEAGREQYF. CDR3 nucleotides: TGTGCCAGCAGTGAAGCGGGGCGGGAGCAGTACTTC.

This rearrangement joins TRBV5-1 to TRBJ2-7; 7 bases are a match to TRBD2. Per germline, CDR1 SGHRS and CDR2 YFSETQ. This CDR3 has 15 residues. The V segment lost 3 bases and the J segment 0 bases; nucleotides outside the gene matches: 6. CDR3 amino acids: CASSSGGFSSYEQYF. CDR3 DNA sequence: TGCGCCAGCAGCTCCGGGGGGTTTAGCTCCTACGAGCAGTACTTC.

The CDR3 DNA sequence: TGTGCCAGCAGTGCTGGACAGGGGAAGTACAATGAGCAGTTCTTC. As protein: CASSAGQGKYNEQFF. The chain combines TRBV25-1 with TRBJ2-1, with 9 nucleotides matching TRBD1. Germline CDR1 is MGHDK and CDR2 is SYGVNS. With 4 bases clipped from V and 4 bases from J, the junction kept 5 bases outside the gene matches. The CDR3 contains 15 residues.

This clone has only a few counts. The CDR3 nucleotides are TGTGCCAGCAGCTCCGGGGACAGGGCAACCTACGAGCAGTACTTC. Its protein is CASSSGDRATYEQYF. V gene TRBV7-6 combines with J gene TRBJ2-7; 9 bases fit TRBD1. The length of the CDR3 is 15 residues. V shed 4 bases and J 2 bases; nucleotides not matched to a gene: 6. The germline V gene encodes CDR1 SGHVS and CDR2 FNYEAQ.

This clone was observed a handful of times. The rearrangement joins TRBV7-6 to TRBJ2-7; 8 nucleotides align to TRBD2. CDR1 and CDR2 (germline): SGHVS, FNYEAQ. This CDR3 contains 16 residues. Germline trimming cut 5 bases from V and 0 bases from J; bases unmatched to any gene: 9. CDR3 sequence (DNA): TGTGCCAGCAGCCCGGTGGGCGGGGGGAGCTCCTACGAGCAGTACTTC. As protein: CASSPVGGGSSYEQYF.

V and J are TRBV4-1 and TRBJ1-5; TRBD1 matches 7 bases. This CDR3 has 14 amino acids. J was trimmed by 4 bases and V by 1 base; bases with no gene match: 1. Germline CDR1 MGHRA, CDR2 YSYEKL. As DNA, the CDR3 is TGCGCCAGCAGCCAAGTACAGGGGAATCAGCCCCAGCATTTT. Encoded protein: CASSQVQGNQPQHF.

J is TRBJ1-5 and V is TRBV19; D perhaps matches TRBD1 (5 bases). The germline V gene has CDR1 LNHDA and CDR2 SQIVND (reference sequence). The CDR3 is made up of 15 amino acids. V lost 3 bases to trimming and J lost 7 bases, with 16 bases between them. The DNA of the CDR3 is TGTGCCAGTAGTATCTTCAGGGAGGCAGGACAGCCCCAGCATTTT. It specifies CASSIFREAGQPQHF.